These 26 T cell receptor beta chains were all obtained from the same sample, sequenced in a study of a mutant IDH1 vaccine in newly diagnosed glioma. Documented time point: week 47, end of study. Topical imiquimod was applied with each vaccine dose, which held 300 ug of mutant IDH1 20-mer peptide. Profiled with immunoSEQ multiplex PCR; TCRdb holds only in-frame clones, not every one. There are 75,000 to 95,000 clones in the sample; over 85% occur only once, and over 0.7% lies in the top ten. These receptors are not linked to any known antigen. The sequencing here drew on PBMCs, taken from a glioma patient whose treatment included an IDH1 peptide vaccine. The receptor source for this set is a woman between 50 and 59 years old with glioma.

The rearrangement links TRBV21-1 to TRBJ2-5; no check of the table's D call, TRBD2, against the DNA was made. TRBV21-1 is a pseudogene locus. The CDR3 length is 17 residues. The CDR3 coding sequence is TGTGCCAGCAGCAAATGGGCGGGTCGAATAACACAAGAGACCCAGTACTTC. Translating it yields CASSKWAGRITQETQYF.

The chain combines TRBV6-1 with TRBJ1-1, with D possibly TRBD1 on 5 matching bases. V was trimmed by 0 bases and J by 1 base, leaving 18 bases between them. Germline CDR1 is MNHNS and CDR2 is SASEGT. The CDR3 is 18 residues long. DNA for the CDR3: TGTGCCAGCAGTGAAGCTGGGCAAAGGTGGGACTCGAACACTGAAGCTTTCTTT. Protein: CASSEAGQRWDSNTEAFF.

The chain combines TRBV11-2 with TRBJ2-7; TRBD1 aligns across 7 bases. The junction had 7 bases not matched to a gene; V was cut back by 4 bases and J by 4 bases. CDR3 length: 14 amino acids. Per germline, CDR1 SGHAT and CDR2 FQNNGV. CDR3 nucleotides: TGTGCCAGCAGCTCCGGACAGGAGGAGTACGAGCAGTACTTC. It encodes CASSSGQEEYEQYF.

This clone was recorded a few times. The chain has TRBV14 and TRBJ2-7; D is unclear. Germline V CDR1 and CDR2: SGHDN, FVKESK. The CDR3 is made up of 13 amino acids. V was pared by 5 bases and J by 6 bases, with 14 bases between. The CDR3 nucleotides read TGTGCCAGCAGCTCCTCCTACGTCGGCGAGCAGTACTTC. Its translation: CASSSSYVGEQYF.

V and J are TRBV19 and TRBJ2-7, with D unresolved. V was clipped by 3 bases and J by 1 base, with 7 bases between them. The V gene's germline CDR1 is LNHDA and CDR2 SQIVND (reference sequence). The CDR3 length is 13 residues. The CDR3 DNA reads TGTGCCAGTAGTATTGGTCTATCCTACGAGCAGTACTTC. Encoded protein: CASSIGLSYEQYF.

The chain combines TRBV6-1 with TRBJ1-1, with 7 bases aligning to TRBD1. The CDR3 consists of 15 residues. Germline loops: CDR1 MNHNS, CDR2 SASEGT. The V gene end was trimmed by 5 bases and the J gene end by 5 bases; junction bases not matched to a gene: 11. The CDR3 loop is CASSKETGAETEAFF. CDR3 DNA: TGTGCCAGCAGTAAAGAAACAGGGGCGGAAACTGAAGCTTTCTTT.

The chain carries TRBV30 and TRBJ2-6; the D is unclear. The germline V and J ends were trimmed by 4 bases and 2 bases, with 12 bases remaining between them. Germline V gene data show CDR1 as GTSNPN and CDR2 as SVGIG (reference sequence). The CDR3 extends over 15 amino acids. CDR3 loop: CAWTRQATGANVLTF. The CDR3 nucleotides read TGTGCCTGGACGAGGCAGGCGACTGGGGCCAACGTCCTGACTTTC.

The genes are TRBV29-1 and TRBJ1-1; D gene ambiguous. The germline CDR1 and CDR2 sequences are SQVTM and ANQGSEA. The CDR3 runs 13 residues. V lost 2 bases and J 4 bases, leaving 11 bases between the germline ends. DNA for the CDR3: TGCAGCGTTGAAAGGTCCCCCGGCACTGAAGCTTTCTTT. Protein sequence: CSVERSPGTEAFF.

The J gene is TRBJ1-5, the V gene TRBV7-9, with D possibly matching TRBD1 (5 bases). Germline CDR1 and CDR2: SEHNR and FQNEAQ (reference sequence). Trimming removed 1 base from V and 7 bases from J, with 17 bases in between. This CDR3 has 16 residues. The CDR3 coding sequence is TGTGCCAGCAGCTTAGAAGGGCAGGGAACCCGCCAGCCCCAGCATTTT. Encoded protein: CASSLEGQGTRQPQHF.

The chain recombines TRBV12-5 with TRBJ1-4; 8 positions match TRBD1. V trimming: 5 bases; J trimming: 3 bases; junction bases outside the gene matches: 8. The CDR3 length is 16 residues. Germline CDR1 is LGHNT and CDR2 is FRNRAP. CDR3 residues: CASGLSPGQANEKLFF. CDR3 sequence (DNA): TGTGCTAGTGGTCTGAGCCCGGGACAGGCTAATGAAAAACTGTTTTTT.

The chain carries TRBV27 and TRBJ2-6, with D possibly TRBD1 on 6 matching bases. Trimming took off 2 bases at V and 0 bases at J, with 11 bases between the two ends. CDR1 is MNHEY and CDR2 is SMNVEV in the germline V gene (reference sequence). The CDR3 length is 17 residues. The CDR3 region is CASSLGQYHSGANVLTF. DNA for the CDR3: TGTGCCAGCAGTTTAGGACAGTATCACTCTGGGGCCAACGTCCTGACTTTC.

This clone showed up just once. This chain connects TRBV6-4 to TRBJ2-6; D unclear. Germline CDR1 MRHNA, CDR2 SNTAGT. CDR3 length: 16 amino acids. Trimming shortened V by 0 bases and J by 1 base, and 7 bases separated the two germline ends. This chain's CDR3 is CASSDSMDSGANVLTF. Here the CDR3 DNA reads TGTGCCAGCAGTGACTCTATGGATTCTGGGGCCAACGTCCTGACTTTC.

Regarding this clone: Germline and junction disagree at one end, which may indicate a read error. This chain joins TRBV11-2 and TRBJ2-5; D may be TRBD2 (5 bases). Germline V gives CDR1 SGHAT, CDR2 FQNNGV. The CDR3 runs to 12 residues. The CDR3 here is CASSQLEEIQYF. As DNA, the CDR3 is TGTGCCAGCAGCCAGTTGGAGGAGATCCAGTACTTC.

This chain links TRBV5-6 with TRBJ2-5, with 7 positions matching TRBD1. V shed 0 bases, J shed 1 base, and the junction held 12 bases outside the gene matches. Germline lookup yields CDR1 SGHDT and CDR2 YYEEEE. This CDR3 has 18 residues. The CDR3 DNA reads as TGTGCCAGCAGCTTGGAGGCGACAGGGCACATATCCCAAGAGACCCAGTACTTC. Residues: CASSLEATGHISQETQYF.

The chain carries TRBV9 and TRBJ1-1, with D unresolved. V was shortened by 0 bases and J by 1 base, with 10 bases between the two germline ends. The CDR3 loop spans 15 amino acids. Germline V gene data show CDR1 as SGDLS and CDR2 as YYNGEE. The CDR3 protein is CASSVVGAQNTEAFF. CDR3 in DNA: TGTGCCAGCAGCGTAGTTGGTGCCCAGAACACTGAAGCTTTCTTT.

This clone was seen a few times. The rearrangement joins TRBV11-2 to TRBJ1-1; D is unclear. Trimming removed 6 bases from V and 1 base from J, with 9 bases in between. The CDR3 is 13 residues long. CDR1 and CDR2 from the germline V gene are SGHAT and FQNNGV. For the CDR3, the DNA is TGTGCCAGCAGTTTACTCGGGAACACTGAAGCTTTCTTT. This sequence encodes CASSLLGNTEAFF.

The V and J genes are TRBV21-1 and TRBJ2-5; TRBD2 is taken as the D call from the table, unchecked against the DNA. TRBV21-1 is a pseudogene segment. The CDR3 consists of 15 residues. CDR3 in amino acids: CASSPSGGDQETQYF. As DNA, the CDR3 is TGTGCCAGCAGCCCCAGCGGGGGGGACCAAGAGACCCAGTACTTC.

This chain joins TRBV19 and TRBJ2-1, with D uncertain. V lost 1 base, J lost 4 bases, and 5 bases lay in between. Germline V gives CDR1 LNHDA, CDR2 SQIVND (reference sequence). The CDR3 extends over 13 amino acids. This CDR3 is CASSIGVYNEQFF. CDR3 in DNA: TGTGCCAGTAGTATAGGGGTTTACAATGAGCAGTTCTTC. The whole variable domain, remainder taken from reference TRBV19 and TRBJ2-1, is DGGITQSPKYLFRKEGQNVTLSCEQNLNHDAMYWYRQDPGQGLRLIYYSQIVNDFQKGDIAEGYSVSREKKESFPLTVTSAQKNPTAFYLCASSIGVYNEQFFGPGTRLTVL.

The V and J genes are TRBV10-3 and TRBJ2-2; 7 bases fit TRBD1. This CDR3 has 15 amino acids. J gave up 4 bases and V 1 base, and 3 bases lay outside the gene matches. CDR1 and CDR2 from the germline V gene are ENHRY and SYGVKD. The CDR3: CAISELTGPTGELFF. As DNA, the CDR3 is TGTGCCATCAGTGAGTTGACAGGGCCCACCGGGGAGCTGTTTTTT.

The chain combines TRBV7-3 with TRBJ2-3, with D possibly TRBD2 on 6 matching bases. This CDR3 contains 17 residues. Germline V gives CDR1 SGHTA, CDR2 FQGTGA. V was cut by 5 bases and J by 2 bases, with 20 bases left in between. CDR3: CASSLRDGREYTDTQYF. The CDR3 DNA reads as TGTGCCAGCAGCCTAAGAGACGGGCGGGAATACACAGATACGCAGTATTTT.

The chain joins TRBV18 to TRBJ2-2, with a possible D match to TRBD2 (6 bases). The V end was cut by 6 bases, the J end by 5 bases, with 22 bases between. Germline loops: CDR1 KGHSH, CDR2 LQKENI. The CDR3 runs to 17 residues. This CDR3 is CASSREGASAGTGELFF. The CDR3 bases are TGTGCCAGCTCGCGAGAGGGAGCTAGCGCTGGTACCGGGGAGCTGTTTTTT.

The rearrangement uses TRBV28 and TRBJ2-7; TRBD1 matches 8 bases. Germline assignment: CDR1 MDHEN and CDR2 SYDVKM. V was pared by 5 bases and J by 0 bases, with 3 bases of the junction left unmatched. This CDR3 spans 14 amino acids. The chain's CDR3 is CASSTGGSSYEQYF. The CDR3 DNA follows: TGTGCCAGCAGTACAGGGGGGAGCTCCTACGAGCAGTACTTC.

This chain joins TRBV10-3 and TRBJ1-5; perhaps TRBD1 as D (5 bases). Per the germline V gene, CDR1 is ENHRY and CDR2 is SYGVKD. The CDR3 totals 14 residues. Trimming stripped 0 bases from V and 6 bases from J, with 9 bases between. The CDR3 reads CAISESVGTQPQHF. CDR3 nucleotides: TGTGCCATCAGTGAGTCGGTGGGGACTCAGCCCCAGCATTTT.

The chain recombines TRBV7-9 with TRBJ2-3; D might be TRBD2 (8 bases). Trimming stripped 0 bases from V and 5 bases from J, with 21 bases between. Germline V gene lookup returns CDR1 SEHNR and CDR2 FQNEAQ (reference sequence). CDR3 length equals 18 residues. The CDR3, as DNA: TGTGCCAGCAGCTTAGCTTTGGGGACAGCGGGAGCCCGAGATACGCAGTATTTT. This translates into CASSLALGTAGARDTQYF.

The CDR3 protein is CASRLELAGAQETQYF. CDR3 in DNA: TGTGCAAGTCGCCTAGAGCTAGCGGGAGCACAAGAGACCCAGTACTTC. The rearrangement joins TRBV12-2 to TRBJ2-5; TRBD2, the D gene given by the table, was not confirmed from the DNA. TRBV12-2 is a pseudogene. This CDR3 spans 16 amino acids.

V is TRBV2 and J is TRBJ1-4; 7 nucleotides align to TRBD1. Germline V gene sequence: CDR1 SNHLY, CDR2 FYNNEI. This CDR3 region has 15 residues. V shed 4 bases and J 0 bases; nucleotides not matched to a gene: 2. The CDR3 DNA reads as TGTGCCAGCAGTGGACAGGGAACAACTAATGAAAAACTGTTTTTT. This codes for CASSGQGTTNEKLFF.